This passage covers 13 T cell receptor beta chains from one sample sequenced in a study of blood T cell repertoires in COVID-19. Here immunoSEQ multiplex PCR was the method, and the copy in TCRdb shows in-frame clones only, minus some. The sample lists 55,000 to 65,000 clones, around 87% occurring once. Material: peripheral blood. Receptors were obtained from a man in his 60s with active or convalescent COVID-19.

This chain uses TRBV2 with TRBJ1-1, with D possibly matching TRBD1 (5 bases). Trimming pared 8 bases from V and 5 bases from J, leaving 9 bases between. The length of the CDR3 is 11 residues. Looked up from germline, CDR1 is SNHLY and CDR2 is FYNNEI. The DNA for the CDR3 is TGTGCCAGCGGGGGAGGGACTGAAGCTTTCTTT. Encoded protein: CASGGGTEAFF.

The chain couples TRBV5-1 to TRBJ2-5; TRBD2 agrees at 10 bases. Germline CDR1 SGHRS, CDR2 YFSETQ. This CDR3 region has 13 residues. After removal of 6 bases from V and 5 bases from J, the junction contained 4 bases not matched to a gene. The CDR3 nucleotides read TGCGCCAGCACTCTAGCGGGGGTTGAGACCCAGTACTTC. Amino acid sequence: CASTLAGVETQYF.

The chain couples TRBV10-1 to TRBJ2-7; 9 bases agree with TRBD2. CDR3 length: 14 residues. Germline assignment: CDR1 WNHNN and CDR2 SYGVQD (reference sequence). Trimming removed 5 bases from V and 3 bases from J; junction bases left unmatched: 5. The CDR3 region is CASSLSGRDYEQYF. As DNA, the CDR3 is TGCGCCAGCAGTCTTAGCGGGAGAGACTACGAGCAGTACTTC.

This clone appeared a single time. The V and J genes are TRBV19 and TRBJ2-3, with 14 bases aligning to TRBD2. CDR1 is LNHDA, CDR2 SQIVND, per germline (reference sequence). There are 18 residues in the CDR3. Germline trimming cut 1 base from V and 4 bases from J; bases unmatched to any gene: 7. The CDR3 spells CASSIGSGLAGAADTQYF. The CDR3 nucleotides read TGTGCCAGTAGTATAGGTTCGGGACTAGCGGGAGCGGCAGATACGCAGTATTTT.

The V gene is TRBV5-1, the J gene TRBJ2-7, with 9 nucleotides matching TRBD1. Unmatched junction bases numbered 14, after V lost 4 bases and J lost 6 bases. Germline CDR1 is SGHRS and CDR2 is YFSETQ. CDR3 length: 16 residues. The DNA for the CDR3 is TGCGCCAGCAGCGGGGGAGGGACAGGGACCGGGGGCGAGCAGTACTTC. Amino acids: CASSGGGTGTGGEQYF.

The chain combines TRBV6-5 with TRBJ2-7; the match to TRBD2 covers 7 bases. The CDR3 is 16 amino acids. Germline V gene lookup returns CDR1 MNHEY and CDR2 SVGAGI. V was clipped by 3 bases and J by 6 bases; unmatched bases: 14. Here the CDR3 reads CASSYAVPPTGGEQYF. The CDR3 coding sequence is TGTGCCAGCAGTTATGCGGTCCCACCTACGGGGGGCGAGCAGTACTTC.

This chain joins TRBV15 and TRBJ1-4; TRBD1 is a possible D gene (5 bases). Germline CDR1 is LNHNV and CDR2 is YYDKDF (reference sequence). The CDR3 contains 15 residues. Trimming shortened V by 0 bases and J by 5 bases, and 10 bases separated the two germline ends. The DNA for the CDR3 is TGTGCCACCAGCAGAGATGACAGACCGAATGAAAAACTGTTTTTT. It translates to CATSRDDRPNEKLFF.

The V gene is TRBV9, the J gene TRBJ1-6; TRBD1 is a possible D gene (6 bases). This CDR3 is built from 16 residues. The germline V gene encodes CDR1 SGDLS and CDR2 YYNGEE. V was cut by 3 bases and J by 4 bases, with 14 bases left in between. CDR3 protein: CASSARTAKYNSPLHF. CDR3 sequence (DNA): TGTGCCAGCAGCGCCCGGACAGCTAAATATAATTCACCCCTCCACTTT.

In this sample, this clone turned up once. This sequence joins TRBV10-1 and TRBJ1-2; D gene unclear. Germline assignment: CDR1 WNHNN and CDR2 SYGVQD (reference sequence). The V gene lost 2 bases and the J gene lost 4 bases, with 14 bases spanning the gap. This CDR3 region has 15 residues. In nucleotides, the CDR3 is TGCGCCAGCAGTGAGGAGCCTACGGGAACCTATGGCTACACCTTC. As protein: CASSEEPTGTYGYTF.

This rearrangement joins TRBV19 to TRBJ2-6, with D perhaps TRBD1 (6 bases). Between the trimmed V and J ends, which lost 6 bases and 0 bases, there was a span of 9 bases. The CDR3 is 15 amino acids. Per germline, CDR1 LNHDA and CDR2 SQIVND (reference sequence). The DNA of the CDR3 is TGTGCCAGTAGACAGGGTCCCTCTGGGGCCAACGTCCTGACTTTC. Residues: CASRQGPSGANVLTF.

The chain has TRBV10-3 and TRBJ1-5; tentative D call: TRBD1 (5 bases). The germline gives CDR1 ENHRY, CDR2 SYGVKD. The CDR3 contains 14 residues. V lost 0 bases and J 5 bases, leaving 8 bases between the germline ends. Written as DNA, the CDR3 is TGTGCCATCAGTGAGTCTAGGGGTGATCAGCCCCAGCATTTT. Protein product: CAISESRGDQPQHF.

The chain has TRBV7-3 and TRBJ2-3; D might be TRBD2 (5 bases). CDR1 SGHTA and CDR2 FQGTGA come from the germline V gene. CDR3 size: 14 residues. Trimming left V 0 bases short and J 6 bases short, with 10 bases between. The CDR3 here is CASSLTGGPDTQYF. CDR3 sequence (DNA): TGTGCCAGCAGCTTAACCGGAGGTCCCGATACGCAGTATTTT.

The chain employs TRBV5-1 and TRBJ1-1, with unresolved D. The CDR3 length is 13 residues. Germline lookup yields CDR1 SGHRS and CDR2 YFSETQ. The V gene lost 0 bases and the J gene lost 3 bases, with 6 bases spanning the gap. In DNA, the CDR3 is TGCGCCAGCAGCTTGGGTCCCGACACTGAAGCTTTCTTT. Its protein is CASSLGPDTEAFF.